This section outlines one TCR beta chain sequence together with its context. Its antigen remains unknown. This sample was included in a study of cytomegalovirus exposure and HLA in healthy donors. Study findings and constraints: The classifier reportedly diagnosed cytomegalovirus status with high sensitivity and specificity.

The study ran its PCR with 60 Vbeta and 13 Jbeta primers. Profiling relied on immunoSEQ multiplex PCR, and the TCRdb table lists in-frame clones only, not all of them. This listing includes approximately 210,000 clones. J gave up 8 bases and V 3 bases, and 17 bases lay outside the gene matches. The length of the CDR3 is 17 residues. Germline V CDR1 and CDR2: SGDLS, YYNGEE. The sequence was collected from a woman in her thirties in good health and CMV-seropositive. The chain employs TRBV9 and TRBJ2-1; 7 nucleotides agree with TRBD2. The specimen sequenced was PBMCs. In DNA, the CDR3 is TGTGCCAGCAGCGGCCGATCCCCTAGCGGAGGAGGGTATGAGCAGTTCTTC. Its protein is CASSGRSPSGGGYEQFF. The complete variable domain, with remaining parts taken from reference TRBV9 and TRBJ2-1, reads DSGVTQTPKHLITATGQRVTLRCSPRSGDLSVYWYQQSLDQGLQFLIQYYNGEERAKGNILERFSAQQFPDLHSELNLSSLELGDSALYFCASSGRSPSGGGYEQFFGPGTRLTVL.